This T cell receptor (beta chain) appears in the sequencing data of a study of cytomegalovirus exposure and HLA in healthy donors. Points from the study as a whole: Other equally common chains were less clonally expanded than HLA-associated TCR beta chains, a later analysis showed. TRBV6-2, TRBV6-3 and other indistinguishable V segments were excluded.

As regards this clone: What it recognizes is unknown.

Primers for the PCR totalled 60 Vbeta and 13 Jbeta. Libraries were prepared by immunoSEQ multiplex PCR; TCRdb keeps only in-frame clonotypes and omits some of them. Of roughly 100,000 clones listed, about 70% are singletons. Germline V gives CDR1 SQVTM, CDR2 ANQGSEA. This CDR3 contains 14 residues. J lost 5 bases, V lost 4 bases, and 9 bases had no gene match. This receptor was obtained from a female donor in good health and CMV-seronegative. The chain joins TRBV29-1 to TRBJ2-5, with TRBD2 identical over 8 bases. What was sequenced was PBMCs. Written as DNA, the CDR3 is TGCAGCGTTGTGACAGCGGGAGCACGGGAGACCCAGTACTTC. It yields the protein CSVVTAGARETQYF.